This T cell receptor beta chain derives from a study of shared clonotypes between healthy human individuals. The repertoire was sequenced with immunoSEQ multiplex PCR; TCRdb's copy has only in-frame clones and lacks some. The table lists 600,000 or so clones, roughly 95% of them singletons. The naive CD8 fraction comprised CD45RO-negative cells positively selected for CCR7 and excluded terminally differentiated effector memory CD45RA+ cells. Germline CDR1 and CDR2: SGDLS and YYNGEE. The CDR3 loop spans 12 amino acids. The V gene lost 3 bases and the J gene lost 8 bases, with 11 bases spanning the gap.

The sample taken for sequencing was naive CD8+ T cells sorted from blood. The chain combines TRBV9 with TRBJ1-2, with D hard to call. This TCR derives from a woman between 25 and 40 years old in good health. CDR3: CASSAPLSGYTF. The CDR3 DNA is TGTGCCAGCAGCGCCCCCTTGTCGGGCTACACCTTC. Using reference TRBV9 and TRBJ1-2 for the parts outside the CDR3, the full variable domain is DSGVTQTPKHLITATGQRVTLRCSPRSGDLSVYWYQQSLDQGLQFLIQYYNGEERAKGNILERFSAQQFPDLHSELNLSSLELGDSALYFCASSAPLSGYTFGSGTRLTVV.